Listed below are T cell receptor beta chains from one sample, sequenced in a study of cytomegalovirus exposure and HLA in healthy donors. The method was immunoSEQ multiplex PCR; TCRdb's version includes in-frame clones alone and lacks a portion of them. Altogether around 63,000 clones are present, around 78% being singletons, with the ten largest covering over 9.5%. The sequencing sample was made of PBMCs. The receptor set was obtained from a man aged 35-49 years in good health and CMV-seronegative. The CDR3 runs from the conserved cysteine through the conserved F or W. A D gene is named only where the DNA matches it firmly. Some rows have no size entry. The others give once, few or many, or a class for an expanded clone.

TRBJ1-2	.	TRBV5-1	TRBD1	TGCGCCAGCAGCAGGTCCCGGGACAGGGGCGGTGGCTACACCTTC	CASSRSRDRGGGYTF
TRBJ1-1	few	TRBV7-6	.	TGTGCCAGCAGCTCCTCCTTTGAAGCTTTCTTT	CASSSSFEAFF
TRBJ2-1	.	TRBV2	TRBD1	TGTGCCAGCAGTGAGTTCTTGTGGGAGAAGGGGGCAAATGAGCAGTTCTTC	CASSEFLWEKGANEQFF
TRBJ2-7	.	TRBV11-2	TRBD1	TGTGCCAGCAGCAACAGGGGAAGCGAGCAGTACTTC	CASSNRGSEQYF
TRBJ1-2	.	TRBV19	TRBD1	TGTGCCAGTAGCTCCACGGACAGGAGAATCTATGGCTACACCTTC	CASSSTDRRIYGYTF
TRBJ2-5	once	TRBV10-3	TRBD2	TGTGCCATCAGGGGGAATAGCGGGCGCCAAGAGACCCAGTACTTC	CAIRGNSGRQETQYF
TRBJ1-1	.	TRBV18	TRBD1	TGTGCCAGCTCAGGGGGACAGTACACTGAAGCTTTCTTT	CASSGGQYTEAFF
TRBJ2-3	.	TRBV7-2	TRBD2	TGTGCCAGCAGGCTAGCGGGCACAGATACGCAGTATTTT	CASRLAGTDTQYF
TRBJ2-1	.	TRBV5-4	.	TGTGCCAGCAGCTCGGTTTACGCGGTAGGTGAGCAGTTCTTC	CASSSVYAVGEQFF
TRBJ1-5	.	TRBV19	.	TGTGCCAGTAGTATAGCCCCCTCAGGGTACCGTAGCAATCAGCCCCAGCATTTT	CASSIAPSGYRSNQPQHF
TRBJ1-5	.	TRBV28	.	TGTGCCAGCAGCTCCTCACCGGGACTCGGAGGGTTGGATCAGCCCCAGCATTTT	CASSSSPGLGGLDQPQHF
TRBJ1-1	.	TRBV10-1	.	TGCGCCAGCAGCGAATCCCCAGGATACCCTAAGATGAACACTGAAGCTTTCTTT	CASSESPGYPKMNTEAFF
TRBJ1-2	.	TRBV7-9	TRBD1	TGTGCCAGCAGGTTATTCCGGGGACAGACGGATGGCTACACCTTC	CASRLFRGQTDGYTF
TRBJ1-1	.	TRBV7-9	TRBD1	TGTGCCAGCAGCTTAGAAGGGACAGGTTGGACTGAAGCTTTCTTT	CASSLEGTGWTEAFF
TRBJ2-2	.	TRBV7-9	TRBD2	TGTGCCAGCAGCCCGCGCCCCCTAGCGGGAGGGACCGGGGAGCTGTTTTTT	CASSPRPLAGGTGELFF
TRBJ2-2	.	TRBV7-9	.	TGTGCCAGCAGCTTAGTTTGGAGGGCTGCGAACACCGGGGAGCTGTTTTTT	CASSLVWRAANTGELFF